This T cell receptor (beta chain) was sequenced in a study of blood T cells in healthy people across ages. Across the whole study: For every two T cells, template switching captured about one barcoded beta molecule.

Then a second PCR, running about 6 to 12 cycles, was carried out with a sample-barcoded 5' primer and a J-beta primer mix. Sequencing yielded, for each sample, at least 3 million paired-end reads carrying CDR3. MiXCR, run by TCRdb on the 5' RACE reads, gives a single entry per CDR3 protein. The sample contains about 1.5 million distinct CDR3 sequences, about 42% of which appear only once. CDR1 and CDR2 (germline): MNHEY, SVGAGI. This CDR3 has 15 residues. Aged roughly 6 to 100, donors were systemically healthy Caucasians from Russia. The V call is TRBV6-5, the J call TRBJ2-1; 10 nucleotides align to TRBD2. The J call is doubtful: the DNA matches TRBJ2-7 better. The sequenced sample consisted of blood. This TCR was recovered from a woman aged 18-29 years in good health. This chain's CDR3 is CASSYTGTSDNEQYF. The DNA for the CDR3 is TGTGCCAGCAGTTACACCGGGACTAGCGACAATGAGCAGTACTTC.